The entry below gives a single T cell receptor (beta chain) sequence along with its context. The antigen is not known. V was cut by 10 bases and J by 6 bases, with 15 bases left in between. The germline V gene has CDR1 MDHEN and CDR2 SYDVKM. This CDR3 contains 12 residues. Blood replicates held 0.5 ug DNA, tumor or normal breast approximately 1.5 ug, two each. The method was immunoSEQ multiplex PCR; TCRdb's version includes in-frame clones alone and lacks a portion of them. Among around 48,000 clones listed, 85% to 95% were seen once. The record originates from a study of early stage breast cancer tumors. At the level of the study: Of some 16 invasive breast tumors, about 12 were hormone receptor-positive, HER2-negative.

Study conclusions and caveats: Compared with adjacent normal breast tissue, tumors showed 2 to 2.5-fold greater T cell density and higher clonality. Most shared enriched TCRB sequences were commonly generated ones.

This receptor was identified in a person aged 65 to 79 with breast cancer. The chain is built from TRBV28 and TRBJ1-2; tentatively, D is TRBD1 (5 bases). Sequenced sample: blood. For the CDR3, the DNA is TGTGCCACGGGGGGGGAAGCGAATGGCTACACCTTC. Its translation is CATGGEANGYTF.